Listed here is a single TCR beta chain. Original processing methods: Amplification with reference gene primers provided the estimates of nucleated cell counts. Sequencing used immunoSEQ multiplex PCR; TCRdb keeps in-frame clones, though not all of them. The DNA was the basis for D and trimming; V, J and clone size are from that table. This sample has around 80,000 clones; around 79% occur once, and the top ten carry about 12%. This specimen comes from a study of blood T cell repertoires in COVID-19. For the study at large: Sites across the United States, Italy and Spain contributed samples from acute and convalescent COVID-19. The cDNA or gDNA used as material had been derived from T cells, B-cell-depleted T cells, or PBMCs.

CDR3 length equals 13 residues. V gave up 3 bases and J gave up 2 bases, with 7 bases separating them. Germline assignment: CDR1 KGHSH and CDR2 LQKENI. V usage is TRBV18 and J usage is TRBJ1-2; D gene ambiguous. This receptor was taken from a man older than 75 with acute or convalescent COVID-19. Source material: peripheral blood. Written as DNA, the CDR3 is TGTGCCAGCTCACCGGGCGGGAACTATGGCTACACCTTC. As protein: CASSPGGNYGYTF.